This T cell receptor beta chain is drawn from a study of shared T cell receptors in the human thymus. The protocol was immunoSEQ multiplex PCR, while the TCRdb copy is restricted to in-frame clones and leaves out a portion. Of roughly 500,000 clones detected, 75% to 80% appear once; the ten largest clones hold about 0.014%. The sample also formed part of further work on human thymus T cells. As that report states: The source of the thymus tissue was resections taken during corrective heart surgery.

The material sequenced was thymocytes. The TCR was taken from a boy younger than two with a congenital heart defect.

The CDR3 protein is CASSVLGGHEQFF. The DNA for the CDR3 is TGTGCCAGCAGCGTGTTAGGGGGCCATGAGCAGTTCTTC. The chain carries TRBV9 and TRBJ2-1; TRBD1 agrees at 7 bases. V shed 2 bases, J shed 8 bases, and the junction held 4 bases outside the gene matches. CDR1 and CDR2 from the germline V gene are SGDLS and YYNGEE. The CDR3 has 13 residues.